A single sample gave rise to the 11 T cell receptor beta chains below, sequenced in a study of blood T cell repertoires in COVID-19. Clones were sequenced by immunoSEQ multiplex PCR, and TCRdb holds only the in-frame ones, with some missing. Among roughly 200,000 clones listed, more than 70% were seen once. The sample comprised PBMCs or T cells enriched from blood (not recorded which). The receptors come from a man aged 40-50 years with acute COVID-19.

This chain links TRBV3-1 (or the pseudogene TRBV3-2) with TRBJ2-3; 9 positions agree with TRBD1. Germline V CDR1 and CDR2: LGHDT, YNNKEL (reference sequence). Unmatched junction bases numbered 3, after V lost 11 bases and J lost 3 bases. The CDR3 length is 12 residues. CDR3 amino acids: CASTGGTDTQYF. The DNA of the CDR3 is TGTGCCTCGACAGGGGGGACAGATACGCAGTATTTT.

The chain couples TRBV9 to TRBJ2-1; 13 nucleotides match TRBD2. Unmatched junction bases numbered 0, after V lost 0 bases and J lost 6 bases. The germline V gene has CDR1 SGDLS and CDR2 YYNGEE. The CDR3 sequence is 15 residues long. The CDR3, as DNA: TGTGCCAGCAGCGTAGGGACTAGCGGGAGCAATGAGCAGTTCTTC. Its translation is CASSVGTSGSNEQFF.

With regard to this clone: This CDR3 is also generated by other DNA sequences in the sample. The chain recombines TRBV28 with TRBJ1-2; 8 nucleotides line up with TRBD1. The CDR3 totals 14 residues. V shed 5 bases, J shed 1 base, and the junction held 3 bases outside the gene matches. The V gene's germline CDR1 is MDHEN and CDR2 SYDVKM. The CDR3 nucleotides read TGTGCCAGCAGTCAAGGACAGGGTAACTATGGCTACACCTTC. It yields the protein CASSQGQGNYGYTF.

The chain carries TRBV19 and TRBJ2-7; D not certain. There are 13 residues in the CDR3. Trimming took off 4 bases at V and 2 bases at J, with 9 bases between the two ends. Germline CDR1 LNHDA, CDR2 SQIVND (reference sequence). Here the CDR3 DNA reads TGTGCCAGTAGTAACGGCGGAACCTACGAGCAGTACTTC. Protein product: CASSNGGTYEQYF.

The V gene is TRBV10-3, the J gene TRBJ1-1, with D perhaps TRBD1 (5 bases). Germline-derived CDR1 and CDR2 are ENHRY and SYGVKD. V lost 6 bases to trimming and J lost 1 base, with 9 bases between them. The CDR3 length is 13 residues. CDR3 coding DNA: TGTGCCATCAGGACGGACAAGAACACTGAAGCTTTCTTT. Translated: CAIRTDKNTEAFF.

The chain carries TRBV7-3 and TRBJ2-7; D gene unclear. This CDR3 region has 13 residues. V was trimmed by 2 bases and J by 1 base, leaving 6 bases between them. The germline V gene has CDR1 SGHTA and CDR2 FQGTGA. The CDR3 DNA reads as TGTGCCAGCAGCTTATCTAATTCCTACGAGCAGTACTTC. Translating it yields CASSLSNSYEQYF.

In this sample, this clone turned up a few times. The chain links TRBV5-1 to TRBJ1-2, with 7 bases aligning to TRBD1. The CDR3 consists of 16 residues. The V segment lost 3 bases and the J segment 3 bases; nucleotides outside the gene matches: 11. Germline CDR1 is SGHRS and CDR2 is YFSETQ. The CDR3 protein is CASSYSPGTVDYGYTF. The CDR3 region has the DNA TGCGCCAGCAGCTACTCACCGGGGACAGTCGACTATGGCTACACCTTC.

The chain carries TRBV2 and TRBJ1-6, with unresolved D. V was clipped by 1 base and J by 8 bases, with 9 bases between them. Germline assignment: CDR1 SNHLY and CDR2 FYNNEI. This CDR3 is built from 14 residues. CDR3 bases: TGTGCCAGCAGTGAAGGCAGGCTTGATTCACCCCTCCACTTT. It yields the protein CASSEGRLDSPLHF.

The chain is built from TRBV6-2 or TRBV6-3 and TRBJ2-4; TRBD1 agrees at 9 bases. The J segment lost 0 bases and the V segment lost 6 bases, leaving 6 bases of the junction unmatched. CDR1 is MNHEY, CDR2 SVGEGT, per germline. The CDR3 is 16 amino acids. The CDR3 is CASSEGQGLAKNIQYF. CDR3 DNA: TGTGCCAGCAGCGAAGGACAGGGGCTAGCCAAAAACATTCAGTACTTC.

The V gene is TRBV2, the J gene TRBJ2-1; 7 nucleotides agree with TRBD2. Germline V gene sequence: CDR1 SNHLY, CDR2 FYNNEI. V lost 4 bases and J lost 0; bases outside the gene matches: 9. CDR3 length equals 17 residues. CDR3: CASSVKLANPSYNEQFF. The DNA for the CDR3 is TGTGCCAGCAGTGTCAAACTAGCGAACCCCTCCTACAATGAGCAGTTCTTC. Complete variable domain (other parts from reference TRBV2 and TRBJ2-1): EPEVTQTPSHQVTQMGQEVILRCVPISNHLYFYWYRQILGQKVEFLVSFYNNEISEKSEIFDDQFSVERPDGSNFTLKIRSTKLEDSAMYFCASSVKLANPSYNEQFFGPGTRLTVL.

This clone was recorded once. V usage is TRBV24-1 and J usage is TRBJ2-3; D is ambiguous. V dropped 7 bases and J dropped 0 bases, with 4 bases sitting between them. The CDR3 spans 12 residues. Germline assignment: CDR1 KGHDR and CDR2 SFDVKD. The CDR3 sequence: CATSSSTDTQYF. The CDR3 region has the DNA TGTGCCACCAGCTCTAGCACAGATACGCAGTATTTT.